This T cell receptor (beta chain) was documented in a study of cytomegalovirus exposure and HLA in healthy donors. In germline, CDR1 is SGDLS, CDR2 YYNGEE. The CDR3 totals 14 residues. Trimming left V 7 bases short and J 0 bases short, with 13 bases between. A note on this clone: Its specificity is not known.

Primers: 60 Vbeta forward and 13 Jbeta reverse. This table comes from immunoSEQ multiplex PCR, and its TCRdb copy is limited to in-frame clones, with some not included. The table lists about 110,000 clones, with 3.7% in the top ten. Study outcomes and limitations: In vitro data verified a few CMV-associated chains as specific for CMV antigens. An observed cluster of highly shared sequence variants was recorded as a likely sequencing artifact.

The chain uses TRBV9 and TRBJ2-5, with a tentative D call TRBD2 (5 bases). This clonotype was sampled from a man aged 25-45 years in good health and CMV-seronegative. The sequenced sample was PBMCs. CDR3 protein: CASGPGSHQETQYF. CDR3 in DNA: TGTGCCAGCGGTCCGGGATCCCACCAAGAGACCCAGTACTTC. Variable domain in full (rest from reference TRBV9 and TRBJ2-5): DSGVTQTPKHLITATGQRVTLRCSPRSGDLSVYWYQQSLDQGLQFLIQYYNGEERAKGNILERFSAQQFPDLHSELNLSSLELGDSALYFCASGPGSHQETQYFGPGTRLLVL.